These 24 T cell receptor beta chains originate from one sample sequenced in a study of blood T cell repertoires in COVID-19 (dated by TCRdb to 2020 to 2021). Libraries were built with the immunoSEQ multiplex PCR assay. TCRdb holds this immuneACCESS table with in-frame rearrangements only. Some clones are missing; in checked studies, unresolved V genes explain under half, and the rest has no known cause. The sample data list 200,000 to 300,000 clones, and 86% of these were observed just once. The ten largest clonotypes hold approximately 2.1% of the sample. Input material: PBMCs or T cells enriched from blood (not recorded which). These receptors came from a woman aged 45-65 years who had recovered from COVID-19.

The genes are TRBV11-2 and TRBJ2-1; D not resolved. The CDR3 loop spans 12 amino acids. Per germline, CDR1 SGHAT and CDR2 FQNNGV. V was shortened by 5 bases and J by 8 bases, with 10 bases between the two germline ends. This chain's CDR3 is CASSPYSHEQFF. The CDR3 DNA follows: TGTGCCAGCAGCCCATACTCCCATGAGCAGTTCTTC.

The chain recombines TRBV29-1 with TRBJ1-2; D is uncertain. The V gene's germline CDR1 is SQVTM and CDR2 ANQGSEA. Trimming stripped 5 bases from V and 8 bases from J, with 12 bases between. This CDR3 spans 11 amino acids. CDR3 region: CSVYHGSGYTF. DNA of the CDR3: TGCAGCGTTTACCACGGGAGCGGCTACACCTTC.

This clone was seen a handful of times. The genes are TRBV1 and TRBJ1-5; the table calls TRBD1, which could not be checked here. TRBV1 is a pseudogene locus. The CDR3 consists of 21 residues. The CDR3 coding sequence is TGCACCAGCAGCCAAGATCATCCGGACAGGGGACGGGATTATAGCAATCAGCCCCAGCATTTT. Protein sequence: CTSSQDHPDRGRDYSNQPQHF.

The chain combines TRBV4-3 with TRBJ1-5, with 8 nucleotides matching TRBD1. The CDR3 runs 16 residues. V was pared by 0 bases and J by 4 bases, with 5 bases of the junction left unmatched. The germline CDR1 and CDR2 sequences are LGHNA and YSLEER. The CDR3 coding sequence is TGCGCCAGCAGCCAAGAGTCCAGGGGGCTAAATCAGCCCCAGCATTTT. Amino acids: CASSQESRGLNQPQHF.

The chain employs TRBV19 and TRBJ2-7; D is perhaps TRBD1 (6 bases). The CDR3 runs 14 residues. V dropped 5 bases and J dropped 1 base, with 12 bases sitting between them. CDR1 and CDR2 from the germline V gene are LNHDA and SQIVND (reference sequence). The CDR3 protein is CASSSYRDSYEQYF. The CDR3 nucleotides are TGTGCCAGTAGTTCCTACAGGGATTCCTACGAGCAGTACTTC.

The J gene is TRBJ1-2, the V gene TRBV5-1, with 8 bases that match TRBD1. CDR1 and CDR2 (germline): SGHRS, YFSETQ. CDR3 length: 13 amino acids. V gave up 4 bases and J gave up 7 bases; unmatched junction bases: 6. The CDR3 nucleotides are TGCGCCAGCAGCGGGCTAGGGACAGGTGGCTACACCTTC. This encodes CASSGLGTGGYTF. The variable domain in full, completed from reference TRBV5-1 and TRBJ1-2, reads KAGVTQTPRYLIKTRGQQVTLSCSPISGHRSVSWYQQTPGQGLQFLFEYFSETQRNKGNFPGRFSGRQFSNSRSEMNVSTLELGDSALYLCASSGLGTGGYTFGSGTRLTVV.

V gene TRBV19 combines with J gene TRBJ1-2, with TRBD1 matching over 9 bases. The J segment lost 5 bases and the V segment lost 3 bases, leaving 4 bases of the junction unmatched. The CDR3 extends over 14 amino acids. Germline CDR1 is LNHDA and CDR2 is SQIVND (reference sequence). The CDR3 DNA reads TGTGCCAGTAGTATGTCGACAGGGGGATATGGCTACACCTTC. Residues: CASSMSTGGYGYTF.

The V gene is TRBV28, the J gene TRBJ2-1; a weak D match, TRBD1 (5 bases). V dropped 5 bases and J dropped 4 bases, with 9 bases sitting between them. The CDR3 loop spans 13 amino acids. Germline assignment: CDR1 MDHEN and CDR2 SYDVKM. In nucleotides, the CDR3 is TGTGCCAGCAGTATGACAGTATACAATGAGCAGTTCTTC. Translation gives CASSMTVYNEQFF.

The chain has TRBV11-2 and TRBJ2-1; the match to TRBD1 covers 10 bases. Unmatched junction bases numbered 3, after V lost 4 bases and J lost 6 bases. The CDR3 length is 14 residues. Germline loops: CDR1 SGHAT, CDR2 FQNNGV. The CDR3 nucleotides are TGTGCCAGCAGCTCTCGGACAGGGGGCAATGAGCAGTTCTTC. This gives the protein CASSSRTGGNEQFF.

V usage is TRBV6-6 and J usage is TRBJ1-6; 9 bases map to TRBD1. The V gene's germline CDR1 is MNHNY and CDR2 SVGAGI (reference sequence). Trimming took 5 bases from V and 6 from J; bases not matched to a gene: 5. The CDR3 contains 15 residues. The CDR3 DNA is TGTGCCAGCAGTGCTCGGGGACAGGGTAATTCACCCCTCCACTTT. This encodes CASSARGQGNSPLHF.

The CDR3 sequence is CASCPFQGAGELFF. In nucleotides, the CDR3 is TGTGCCAGCTGCCCGTTCCAGGGGGCCGGGGAGCTGTTTTTT. The rearrangement links TRBV27 to TRBJ2-2; 7 bases agree with TRBD1. The CDR3 spans 14 residues. CDR1 MNHEY and CDR2 SMNVEV come from the germline V gene (reference sequence). The ends lost 8 bases at V and 6 bases at J; junction bases unmatched: 9.

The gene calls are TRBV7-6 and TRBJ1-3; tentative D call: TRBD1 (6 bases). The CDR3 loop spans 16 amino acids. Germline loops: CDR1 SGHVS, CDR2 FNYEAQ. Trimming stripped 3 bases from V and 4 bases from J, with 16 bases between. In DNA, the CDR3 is TGTGCCAGCAGCTTGCTACCGACAGGTTCGGGAAACACCATATATTTT. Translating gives CASSLLPTGSGNTIYF. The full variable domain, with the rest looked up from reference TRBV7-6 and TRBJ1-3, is GAGVSQSPRYKVTKRGQDVALRCDPISGHVSLYWYRQALGQGPEFLTYFNYEAQQDKSGLPNDRFSAERPEGSISTLTIQRTEQRDSAMYRCASSLLPTGSGNTIYFGEGSWLTVV.

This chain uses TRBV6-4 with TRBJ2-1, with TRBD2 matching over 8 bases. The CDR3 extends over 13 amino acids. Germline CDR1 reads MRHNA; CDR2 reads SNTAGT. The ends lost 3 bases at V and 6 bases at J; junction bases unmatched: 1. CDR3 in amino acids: CASSEGLVNEQFF. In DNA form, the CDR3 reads TGTGCCAGCAGTGAGGGACTAGTCAATGAGCAGTTCTTC.

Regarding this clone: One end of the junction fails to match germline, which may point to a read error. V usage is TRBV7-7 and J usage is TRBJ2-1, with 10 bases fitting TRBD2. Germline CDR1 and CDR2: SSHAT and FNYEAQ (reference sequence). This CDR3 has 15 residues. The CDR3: CASSSSGRSYNEQFF. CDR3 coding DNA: TGTGCTAGCAGCTCTAGCGGGAGATCCTACAATGAGCAGTTCTTC.

CDR3 in DNA: TGTGCCAGCAGCGTAACCAGCGCCGCGGACACCATATATTTT. It encodes CASSVTSAADTIYF. The chain employs TRBV9 and TRBJ1-3; unclear D gene. Germline V gene lookup returns CDR1 SGDLS and CDR2 YYNGEE. The ends were cut back, 1 base at V and 8 bases at J, with 13 bases in the middle. This CDR3 region has 14 residues.

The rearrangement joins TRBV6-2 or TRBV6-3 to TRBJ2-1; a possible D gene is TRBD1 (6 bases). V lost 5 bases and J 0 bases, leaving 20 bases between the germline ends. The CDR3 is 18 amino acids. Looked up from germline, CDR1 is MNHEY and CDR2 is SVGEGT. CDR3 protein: CASSLGQPDLLSYNEQFF. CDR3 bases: TGTGCCAGCAGTCTCGGACAGCCAGATTTACTCTCCTACAATGAGCAGTTCTTC.

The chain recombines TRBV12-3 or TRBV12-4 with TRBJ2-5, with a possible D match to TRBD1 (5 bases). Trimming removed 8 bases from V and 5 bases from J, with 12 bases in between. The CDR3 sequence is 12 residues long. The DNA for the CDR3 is TGTGCCAGCGGTCAGGGAAGGGAGACCCAGTACTTC. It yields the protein CASGQGRETQYF.

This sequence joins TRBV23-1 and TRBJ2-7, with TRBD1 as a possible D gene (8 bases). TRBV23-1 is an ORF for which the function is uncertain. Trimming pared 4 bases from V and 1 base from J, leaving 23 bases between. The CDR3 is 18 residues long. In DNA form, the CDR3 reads TGCGCCAGCAGTCCCCCACGAACAGACAGGGGAGGGTCCTACGAGCAGTACTTC. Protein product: CASSPPRTDRGGSYEQYF.

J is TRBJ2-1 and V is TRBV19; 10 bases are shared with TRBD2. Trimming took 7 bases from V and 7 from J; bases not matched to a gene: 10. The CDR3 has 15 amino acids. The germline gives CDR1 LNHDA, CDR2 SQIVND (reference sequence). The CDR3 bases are TGTGCCAGTAAGAGGGAGACTAGCGGGCTAAATGAGCAGTTCTTC. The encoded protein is CASKRETSGLNEQFF. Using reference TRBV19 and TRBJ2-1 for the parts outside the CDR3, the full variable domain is DGGITQSPKYLFRKEGQNVTLSCEQNLNHDAMYWYRQDPGQGLRLIYYSQIVNDFQKGDIAEGYSVSREKKESFPLTVTSAQKNPTAFYLCASKRETSGLNEQFFGPGTRLTVL.

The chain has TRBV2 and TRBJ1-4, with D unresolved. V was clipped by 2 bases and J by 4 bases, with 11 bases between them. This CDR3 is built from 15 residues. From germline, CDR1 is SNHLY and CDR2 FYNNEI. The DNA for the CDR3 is TGTGCCAGCAGTGAAATTCGGGGTTTTAATGAAAAACTGTTTTTT. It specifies CASSEIRGFNEKLFF.

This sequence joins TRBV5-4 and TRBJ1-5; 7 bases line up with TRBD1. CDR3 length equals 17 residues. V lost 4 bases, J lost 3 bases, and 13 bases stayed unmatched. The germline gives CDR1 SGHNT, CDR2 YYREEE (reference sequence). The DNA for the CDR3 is TGTGCCAGCAGCACCCGGATCTTGGACAGGTACAATCAGCCCCAGCATTTT. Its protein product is CASSTRILDRYNQPQHF.

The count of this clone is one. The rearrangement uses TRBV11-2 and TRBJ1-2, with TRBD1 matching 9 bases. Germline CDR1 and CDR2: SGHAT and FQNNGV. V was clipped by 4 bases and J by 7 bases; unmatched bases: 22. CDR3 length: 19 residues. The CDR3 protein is CASSSLREGPGQGPGGYTF. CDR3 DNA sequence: TGTGCCAGCAGCTCGCTCCGCGAGGGTCCGGGACAGGGTCCCGGTGGCTACACCTTC. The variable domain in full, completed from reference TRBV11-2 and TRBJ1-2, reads EAGVAQSPRYKIIEKRQSVAFWCNPISGHATLYWYQQILGQGPKLLIQFQNNGVVDDSQLPKDRFSAERLKGVDSTLKIQPAKLEDSAVYLCASSSLREGPGQGPGGYTFGSGTRLTVV.

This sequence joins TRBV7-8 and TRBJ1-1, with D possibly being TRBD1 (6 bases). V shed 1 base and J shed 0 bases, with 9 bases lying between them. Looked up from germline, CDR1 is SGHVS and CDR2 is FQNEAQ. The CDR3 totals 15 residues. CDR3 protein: CASSLDGQLNTEAFF. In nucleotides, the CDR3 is TGTGCCAGCAGCTTAGACGGACAGCTGAACACTGAAGCTTTCTTT. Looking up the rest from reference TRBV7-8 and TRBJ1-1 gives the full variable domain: GAGVSQSPRYKVAKRGQDVALRCDPISGHVSLFWYQQALGQGPEFLTYFQNEAQLDKSGLPSDRFFAERPEGSVSTLKIQRTQQEDSAVYLCASSLDGQLNTEAFFGQGTRLTVV.

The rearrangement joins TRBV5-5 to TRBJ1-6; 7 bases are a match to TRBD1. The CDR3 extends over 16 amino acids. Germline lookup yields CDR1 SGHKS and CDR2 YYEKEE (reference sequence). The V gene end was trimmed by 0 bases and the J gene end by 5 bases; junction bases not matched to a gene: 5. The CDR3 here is CASSLGTGANNSPLHF. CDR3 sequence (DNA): TGTGCCAGCAGCTTGGGAACAGGGGCAAATAATTCACCCCTCCACTTT.